The entry below gives a single T cell receptor beta chain sequence along with its context. The antigen remains undetermined. For the second PCR, which ran for roughly 6 to 12 cycles, a sample-barcoded 5' primer and a J-beta primer mix were used. Every cDNA molecule bore a tag from a template-switch adaptor containing 12 random nucleotides. One entry per CDR3 protein results from TCRdb running MiXCR on the 5' RACE reads. The sample lists roughly 900,000 distinct CDR3 sequences, 25% to 35% occurring once. This entry is derived from a study of blood T cells in healthy people across ages. Notes on the study in general: Underestimates were what the diversity estimates from one million T cells were considered to be.

The CDR3 sequence is 14 residues long. V lost 6 bases, J lost 9 bases, and 4 bases stayed unmatched. This TCR derives from an elderly woman in good health. The chain carries TRBV12-3 or TRBV12-4 and TRBJ1-6, with TRBD1 identical over 11 bases. Sequencing used blood. CDR3 amino acids: CASRTGQGGSPLHF. CDR3 nucleotides: TGTGCCAGCAGGACGGGACAGGGGGGTTCACCCCTCCACTTT.